What follows are 14 T cell receptor beta chains derived from one specimen sequenced in a study of blood T cell repertoires in COVID-19. Method: immunoSEQ multiplex PCR; TCRdb's copy keeps in-frame clones and lacks some. Here the sample spans under 150,000 clones, roughly 80% being singletons. The sequenced material came from peripheral blood. The source of these receptors is a man between 50 and 59 years old with acute or convalescent COVID-19.

This clone was seen a single time. V and J are TRBV12-3 or TRBV12-4 and TRBJ2-7, with 7 nucleotides matching TRBD2. J was trimmed by 3 bases and V by 5 bases; bases with no gene match: 4. This CDR3 is built from 13 residues. CDR3 nucleotides: TGTGCCAGCAGTGTCTCGGGGGGCTACGAGCAGTACGTC. Protein product: CASSVSGGYEQYV.

The J gene is TRBJ1-3, the V gene TRBV5-1, with TRBD1 as a possible D gene (5 bases). V was shortened by 7 bases and J by 2 bases, with 13 bases between the two germline ends. The germline gives CDR1 SGHRS, CDR2 YFSETQ. The CDR3 consists of 14 residues. The CDR3 sequence: CASRDGRAGNTIYF. CDR3 DNA sequence: TGCGCCAGCCGAGACGGCAGGGCTGGAAACACCATATATTTT.

The V call is TRBV10-3, the J call TRBJ2-3, with TRBD2 identical over 8 bases. Unmatched junction bases numbered 10, after V lost 6 bases and J lost 2 bases. Per germline, CDR1 ENHRY and CDR2 SYGVKD. The CDR3 covers 16 residues. The CDR3 loop is CAISLRSSGDTDTQYF. In nucleotides, the CDR3 is TGTGCCATCAGCCTGAGGAGTAGCGGGGACACAGATACGCAGTATTTT.

The CDR3: CASSPTVSYGYTF. The CDR3 DNA reads as TGTGCCAGCAGCCCTACGGTATCGTATGGCTACACCTTC. V gene TRBV14 combines with J gene TRBJ1-2; D remains ambiguous. V dropped 4 bases and J dropped 5 bases, with 11 bases sitting between them. CDR1 SGHDN and CDR2 FVKESK come from the germline V gene. This CDR3 is 13 amino acids long.

The chain employs TRBV6-5 and TRBJ1-5; TRBD1 might be the D (6 bases). The ends were cut back, 8 bases at V and 1 base at J, with 12 bases in the middle. The CDR3 has 14 amino acids. The V gene's germline CDR1 is MNHEY and CDR2 SVGAGI. This chain's CDR3 is CASGGGGSNQPQHF. The CDR3 nucleotides are TGTGCCAGCGGGGGGGGCGGGAGCAATCAGCCCCAGCATTTT.

The chain carries TRBV5-6 and TRBJ1-2; D is undetermined. The CDR3 runs 11 residues. Trimming left V 4 bases short and J 8 bases short, with 9 bases between. Germline CDR1 reads SGHDT; CDR2 reads YYEEEE. The CDR3 DNA is TGTGCCAGCAGCGGTCGGGGAGGCTACACCTTC. It translates to CASSGRGGYTF.

V and J are TRBV5-1 and TRBJ1-1; no clear D. The CDR3 totals 16 residues. The V gene lost 0 bases and the J gene lost 5 bases, with 17 bases spanning the gap. Germline V lookup: CDR1 SGHRS, CDR2 YFSETQ. The DNA for the CDR3 is TGCGCCAGCAGCTTGGGAAGAGGGCCCAATGGTACTGAAGCTTTCTTT. It is translated as CASSLGRGPNGTEAFF. Using reference TRBV5-1 and TRBJ1-1 for the parts outside the CDR3, the full variable domain is KAGVTQTPRYLIKTRGQQVTLSCSPISGHRSVSWYQQTPGQGLQFLFEYFSETQRNKGNFPGRFSGRQFSNSRSEMNVSTLELGDSALYLCASSLGRGPNGTEAFFGQGTRLTVV.

This clone was recorded a few times. The chain recombines TRBV19 with TRBJ2-7; D gene uncertain. The CDR3 has 14 amino acids. V was shortened by 5 bases and J by 0 bases, with 11 bases between the two germline ends. CDR1 and CDR2 (germline): LNHDA, SQIVND (reference sequence). CDR3 bases: TGTGCCAGTAGTTCGTCGCGAAGCTCCTACGAGCAGTACTTC. Encoded protein: CASSSSRSSYEQYF. The whole variable domain, remainder taken from reference TRBV19 and TRBJ2-7, is DGGITQSPKYLFRKEGQNVTLSCEQNLNHDAMYWYRQDPGQGLRLIYYSQIVNDFQKGDIAEGYSVSREKKESFPLTVTSAQKNPTAFYLCASSSSRSSYEQYFGPGTRLTVT.

V and J are TRBV9 and TRBJ2-3; TRBD1 agrees at 8 bases. The germline V gene encodes CDR1 SGDLS and CDR2 YYNGEE. J lost 1 base, V lost 6 bases, and 4 bases had no gene match. The CDR3 totals 14 residues. DNA for the CDR3: TGTGCCAGCACCCAGACAGGGGGCACAGATACGCAGTATTTT. Protein sequence: CASTQTGGTDTQYF.

The chain combines TRBV9 with TRBJ2-1, with 9 bases lining up with TRBD1. This CDR3 region has 17 residues. The J segment lost 1 base and the V segment lost 0 bases, leaving 5 bases of the junction unmatched. CDR1 SGDLS and CDR2 YYNGEE come from the germline V gene. CDR3 nucleotides: TGTGCCAGCAGCGTAGTCGGGACAGGGTCGTCCTACAATGAGCAGTTCTTC. It yields the protein CASSVVGTGSSYNEQFF.

This clone turned up a few times. V usage is TRBV6-5 and J usage is TRBJ1-4; 11 nucleotides match TRBD1. The trim removed 6 bases at V and 7 bases at J, leaving 1 base unmatched. The CDR3 runs 13 residues. The V gene's germline CDR1 is MNHEY and CDR2 SVGAGI. The CDR3 nucleotides are TGTGCCAGCAGAGGGACAGGGGGTGAAAAACTGTTTTTT. It encodes CASRGTGGEKLFF.

The rearrangement links TRBV6-5 to TRBJ1-4, with 12 bases matching TRBD1. The CDR3 sequence is 14 residues long. The V gene end was trimmed by 6 bases and the J gene end by 7 bases; junction bases not matched to a gene: 3. CDR1 MNHEY and CDR2 SVGAGI come from the germline V gene. The DNA for the CDR3 is TGTGCCAGCAGGGGGACAGGGGGCGGTGAAAAACTGTTTTTT. It is translated as CASRGTGGGEKLFF.

The chain links TRBV5-1 to TRBJ1-1; possible D gene TRBD1, 5 bases. The CDR3 contains 16 residues. The germline V gene has CDR1 SGHRS and CDR2 YFSETQ. V was pared by 1 base and J by 1 base, with 14 bases between. CDR3 in DNA: TGCGCCAGCAGCTTGAGTGTGCGACAGCAGAACACTGAAGCTTTCTTT. Translation: CASSLSVRQQNTEAFF.

The chain links TRBV28 to TRBJ2-7, with a possible D match to TRBD1 (6 bases). With 5 bases removed from V and 7 bases from J, the gap between germline ends came to 18 bases. CDR3 length: 14 amino acids. Germline assignment: CDR1 MDHEN and CDR2 SYDVKM. The CDR3 DNA reads as TGTGCCAGCAGTGCAACGACAGGACTGTGGGAGCAGTACGTC. Encoded protein: CASSATTGLWEQYV.